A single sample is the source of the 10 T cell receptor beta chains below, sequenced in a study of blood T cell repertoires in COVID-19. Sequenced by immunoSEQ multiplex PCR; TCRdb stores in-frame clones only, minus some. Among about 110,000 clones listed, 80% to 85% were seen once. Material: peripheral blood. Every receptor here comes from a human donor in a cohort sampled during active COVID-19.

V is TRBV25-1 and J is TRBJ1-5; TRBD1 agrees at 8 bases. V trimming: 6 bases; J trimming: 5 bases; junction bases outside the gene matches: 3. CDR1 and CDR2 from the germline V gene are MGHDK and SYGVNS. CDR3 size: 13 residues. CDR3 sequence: CASRQGEDQPQHF. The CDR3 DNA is TGTGCCAGCAGACAGGGGGAGGATCAGCCCCAGCATTTT.

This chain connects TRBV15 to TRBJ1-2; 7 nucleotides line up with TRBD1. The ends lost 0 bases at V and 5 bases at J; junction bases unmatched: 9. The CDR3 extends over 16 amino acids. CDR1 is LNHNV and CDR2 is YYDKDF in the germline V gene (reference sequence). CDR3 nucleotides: TGTGCCACCAGCAGAGATCCGTATAACAGGGGTTATGGCTACACCTTC. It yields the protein CATSRDPYNRGYGYTF.

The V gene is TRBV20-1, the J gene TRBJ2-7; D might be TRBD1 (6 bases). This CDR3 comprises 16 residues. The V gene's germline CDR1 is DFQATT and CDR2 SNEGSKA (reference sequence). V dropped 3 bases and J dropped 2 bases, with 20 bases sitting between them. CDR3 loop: CSASSAAGQGTYEQYF. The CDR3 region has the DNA TGCAGTGCTAGTTCTGCGGCGGGTCAGGGGACCTACGAGCAGTACTTC.

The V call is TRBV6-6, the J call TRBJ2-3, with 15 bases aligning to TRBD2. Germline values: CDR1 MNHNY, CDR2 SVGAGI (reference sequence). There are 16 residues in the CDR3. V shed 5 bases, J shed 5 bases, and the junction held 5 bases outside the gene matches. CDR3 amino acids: CASSGGLAGGQDTQYF. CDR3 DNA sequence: TGTGCCAGCAGTGGGGGACTAGCGGGAGGCCAAGATACGCAGTATTTT.

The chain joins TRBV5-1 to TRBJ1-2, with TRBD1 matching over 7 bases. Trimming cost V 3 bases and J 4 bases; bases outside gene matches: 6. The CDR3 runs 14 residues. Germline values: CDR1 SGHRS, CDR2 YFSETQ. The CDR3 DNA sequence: TGCGCCAGCAGCTCCCCGGACAGGCCCTATGGCTACACCTTC. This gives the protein CASSSPDRPYGYTF.

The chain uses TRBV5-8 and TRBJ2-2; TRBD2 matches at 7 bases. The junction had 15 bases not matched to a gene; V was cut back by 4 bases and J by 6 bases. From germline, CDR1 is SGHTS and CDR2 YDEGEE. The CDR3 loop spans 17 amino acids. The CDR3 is CASSPRLLREYPGELFF. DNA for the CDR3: TGTGCCAGCAGCCCGCGACTCTTGCGGGAGTACCCCGGGGAGCTGTTTTTT.

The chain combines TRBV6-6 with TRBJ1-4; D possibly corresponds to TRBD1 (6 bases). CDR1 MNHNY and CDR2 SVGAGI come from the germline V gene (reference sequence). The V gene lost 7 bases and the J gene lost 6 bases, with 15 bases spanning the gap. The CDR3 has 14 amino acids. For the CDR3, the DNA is TGTGCCAGCATGACAGGACGGGGGGATGAAAAACTGTTTTTT. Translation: CASMTGRGDEKLFF.

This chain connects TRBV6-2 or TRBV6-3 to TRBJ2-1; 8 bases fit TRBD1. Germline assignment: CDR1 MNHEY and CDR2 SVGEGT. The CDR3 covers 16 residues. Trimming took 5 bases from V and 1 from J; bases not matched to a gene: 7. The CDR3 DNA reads TGTGCCAGCAGTCGAGTTAGGGACAGGTCCTACAATGAGCAGTTCTTC. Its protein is CASSRVRDRSYNEQFF.

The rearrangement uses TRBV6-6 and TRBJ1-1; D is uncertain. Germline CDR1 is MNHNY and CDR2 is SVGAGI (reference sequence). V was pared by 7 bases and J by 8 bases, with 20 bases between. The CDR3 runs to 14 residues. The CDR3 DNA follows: TGTGCCAGCACTCTTAATGGAGGCCGAGGGGAAGCTTTCTTT. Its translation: CASTLNGGRGEAFF.

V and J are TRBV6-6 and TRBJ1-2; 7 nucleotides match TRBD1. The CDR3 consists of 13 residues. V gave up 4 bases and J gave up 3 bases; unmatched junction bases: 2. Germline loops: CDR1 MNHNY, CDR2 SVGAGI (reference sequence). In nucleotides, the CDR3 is TGTGCCAGCAGTTTTGACAGGGACTATGGCTACACCTTC. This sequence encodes CASSFDRDYGYTF.